There are a few counts of the clone carrying this TCR beta chain. Generated by immunoSEQ multiplex PCR, the TCRdb table keeps only in-frame clones and is missing some. Seen here are some 14,000 clones, around 81% observed once, and the top ten hold roughly 12%. These data originate in a study of technical replicates of blood from a handful of donors. CDR1 and CDR2 (germline): LNHDA, SQIVND (reference sequence). With 1 base removed from V and 4 bases from J, the gap between germline ends came to 10 bases. The CDR3 length is 14 residues. This sequence joins TRBV19 and TRBJ1-2; D might be TRBD1 (5 bases). The TCR originated in a human donor in good health. Specimen: PBMCs. CDR3 bases: TGTGCCAGTAGTATAGGGGGCGCAGGCTATGGCTACACCTTC. This translates into CASSIGGAGYGYTF. The whole variable domain, filled in from reference TRBV19 and TRBJ1-2, reads DGGITQSPKYLFRKEGQNVTLSCEQNLNHDAMYWYRQDPGQGLRLIYYSQIVNDFQKGDIAEGYSVSREKKESFPLTVTSAQKNPTAFYLCASSIGGAGYGYTFGSGTRLTVV.